The 8 T cell receptor beta chains below all came from one sample that was sequenced in a study of T cell repertoires in cytomegalovirus infection. No antigen has been assigned to these receptors. TCRdb used MiXCR to reprocess the reads, holding one entry per CDR3 protein. The top ten clones hold 15% to 20% of a sample with roughly 310,000 distinct CDR3 sequences, approximately 32% of them seen once. The sequences come from cultured PBMCs, collected from culture after CMV antigen stimulation. Receptors originate from a human donor in good health (CMV status not recorded). Some clones in this sample may be carry-over from other donors' samples.

This clonotype was seen a few times. The chain is built from TRBV5-4 and TRBJ1-4, with a tentative D call TRBD1 (5 bases). The CDR3 totals 15 residues. CDR1 is SGHNT and CDR2 is YYREEE in the germline V gene (reference sequence). Trimming left V 5 bases short and J 3 bases short, with 14 bases between. The CDR3 DNA follows: TGTGCCAGCAGTCTCCAGGGTAGCTCTAATGAAAAACTGTTTTTT. Protein sequence: CASSLQGSSNEKLFF.

This sequence joins TRBV5-1 and TRBJ2-2; the D is unclear. Trimming shortened V by 0 bases and J by 7 bases, and 13 bases separated the two germline ends. The CDR3 covers 15 residues. Germline V gene lookup returns CDR1 SGHRS and CDR2 YFSETQ. CDR3 protein: CASSLGGGFVGELFF. CDR3 nucleotides: TGCGCCAGCAGCTTGGGTGGCGGTTTTGTCGGGGAGCTGTTTTTT.

This sequence joins TRBV2 and TRBJ2-5; D is perhaps TRBD1 (6 bases). V lost 7 bases, J lost 5 bases, and 20 bases lay in between. The germline V gene encodes CDR1 SNHLY and CDR2 FYNNEI. This CDR3 has 15 residues. In nucleotides, the CDR3 is TGTGCCAGCACCGGAACCCAGGGGCTCTCGGAGACCCAGTACTTC. It is translated as CASTGTQGLSETQYF.

This clonotype showed up just a few times. The chain carries TRBV7-2 and TRBJ2-7, with 8 positions matching TRBD2. Germline CDR1 reads SGHTA; CDR2 reads FQGNSA. The CDR3 length is 15 residues. The V segment lost 0 bases and the J segment 4 bases; nucleotides outside the gene matches: 5. The CDR3 loop reads CASSLAPGRGYEQYF. The CDR3 bases are TGTGCCAGCAGCTTAGCCCCCGGGAGGGGGTACGAGCAGTACTTC.

This clonotype occurred a few times. The chain couples TRBV28 to TRBJ2-5, with D hard to call. The CDR3 totals 15 residues. Germline lookup yields CDR1 MDHEN and CDR2 SYDVKM. Trimming stripped 2 bases from V and 4 bases from J, with 14 bases between. CDR3 DNA sequence: TGTGCCAGCAGTTTAAGTCCTTCCGGGCCAGAGACCCAGTACTTC. Its translation is CASSLSPSGPETQYF.

The chain recombines TRBV6-1 with TRBJ2-1, with TRBD2 matching over 7 bases. V lost 5 bases, J lost 3 bases, and 10 bases stayed unmatched. The CDR3 runs 16 residues. The germline V gene encodes CDR1 MNHNS and CDR2 SASEGT. CDR3 sequence (DNA): TGTGCCAGCAGTTATGGGGGAGCGGGGATCTACAATGAGCAGTTCTTC. Protein: CASSYGGAGIYNEQFF.

This chain connects TRBV5-4 to TRBJ2-3; maybe TRBD2 (7 bases). V was clipped by 3 bases and J by 1 base, with 18 bases between them. This CDR3 contains 17 residues. From germline, CDR1 is SGHNT and CDR2 YYREEE (reference sequence). This CDR3 reads CASSSPSAGAGTDTQYF. The CDR3 nucleotides read TGTGCCAGCAGCTCCCCCAGTGCGGGGGCGGGCACAGATACGCAGTATTTT.

This clonotype was counted a few times. V usage is TRBV7-2 and J usage is TRBJ1-1; D possibly corresponds to TRBD1 (6 bases). Trimming took 5 bases from V and 1 from J, leaving 11 bases between them. The CDR3 has 14 residues. The germline V gene encodes CDR1 SGHTA and CDR2 FQGNSA. CDR3 region: CASSPDRPNTEAFF. The CDR3 nucleotides read TGTGCCAGCAGCCCGGACAGACCGAACACTGAAGCTTTCTTT.